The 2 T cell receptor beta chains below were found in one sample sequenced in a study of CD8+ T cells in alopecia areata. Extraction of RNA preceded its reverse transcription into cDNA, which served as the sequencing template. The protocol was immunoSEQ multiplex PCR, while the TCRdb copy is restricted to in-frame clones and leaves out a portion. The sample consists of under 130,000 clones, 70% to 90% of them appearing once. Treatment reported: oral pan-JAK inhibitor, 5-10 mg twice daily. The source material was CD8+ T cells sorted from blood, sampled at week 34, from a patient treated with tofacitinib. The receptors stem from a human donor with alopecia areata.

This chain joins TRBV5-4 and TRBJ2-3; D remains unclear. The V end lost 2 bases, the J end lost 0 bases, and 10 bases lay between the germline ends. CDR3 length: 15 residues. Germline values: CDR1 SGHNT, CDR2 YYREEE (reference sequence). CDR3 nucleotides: TGTGCCAGCAGCTTAACATATTCTAGCACAGATACGCAGTATTTT. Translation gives CASSLTYSSTDTQYF.

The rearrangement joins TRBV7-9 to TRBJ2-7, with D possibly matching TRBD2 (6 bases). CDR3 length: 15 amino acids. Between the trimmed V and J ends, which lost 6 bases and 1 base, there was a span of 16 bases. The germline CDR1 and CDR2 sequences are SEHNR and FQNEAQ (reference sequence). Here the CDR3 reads CASRPQDYPSYEQYF. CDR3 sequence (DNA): TGTGCCAGCAGGCCACAGGACTACCCATCCTACGAGCAGTACTTC.